This TCR beta chain was found in a study of T cell changes during pregnancy in multiple sclerosis. The assay was immunoSEQ multiplex PCR, and TCRdb's table has in-frame clones only and misses some. The table has some 36,000 clones, around 91% seen once. This CDR3 is built from 18 residues. J gave up 3 bases and V 4 bases, and 16 bases lay outside the gene matches. Germline V gives CDR1 SGHNT, CDR2 YYREEE (reference sequence). The TCR originated in a female donor in good health, enrolled as a control in a pregnancy study. The rearrangement uses TRBV5-4 and TRBJ2-3, with 8 bases fitting TRBD2. The source was CD4+ T cells from peripheral blood mononuclear cells, collected in the second trimester of pregnancy. CDR3 region: CASSLGLGGSGGTDTQYF. As DNA, the CDR3 is TGTGCCAGCAGCCTTGGCTTAGGAGGGAGCGGGGGTACAGATACGCAGTATTTT.